This T cell receptor beta chain was identified in a study of blood T cell repertoires in COVID-19. At the level of the study: COVID-19 samples, acute and convalescent, were from the United States, Italy and Spain. Nucleic acid was either cDNA or gDNA, and it came from T cells, B-cell-depleted T cells, or PBMCs.

Original analysis: Quantification of nucleated cells was approximated via reference gene primer amplification. Assay used: immunoSEQ multiplex PCR; TCRdb lists only in-frame clones, some missing. The D gene and trimming were derived from the DNA, and the V and J assignments and clone size from that table. Altogether a few hundred thousand clones are present, approximately 90% being singletons, with the ten largest covering approximately 3.3%. The CDR3 extends over 12 amino acids. The germline gives CDR1 SGHTA, CDR2 FQGTGA. With 5 bases removed from V and 4 bases from J, the gap between germline ends came to 8 bases.

The receptor was isolated from a woman aged 40 to 50 with acute or convalescent COVID-19. Sequences were obtained from peripheral blood. The chain carries TRBV7-3 and TRBJ1-2; unclear D gene. CDR3: CASSPSGYGYTF. CDR3 bases: TGTGCCAGCAGCCCCTCGGGCTATGGCTACACCTTC.